These 8 T cell receptor beta chains came from one sample sequenced in a study of immune evolution from preneoplasia to lung adenocarcinoma. Profiled with immunoSEQ multiplex PCR; TCRdb holds only in-frame clones, not every one. The table shows 20,000 to 25,000 clones, with roughly 80% occurring only once. Material for sequencing was FFPE invasive lung adenocarcinoma tissue. These TCRs come from a person between 55 and 69 years old with lung adenocarcinoma.

The chain has TRBV7-3 and TRBJ1-1, with D unclear. V gave up 5 bases and J gave up 1 base, with 8 bases separating them. Germline loops: CDR1 SGHTA, CDR2 FQGTGA. The CDR3 contains 13 residues. CDR3 sequence reads: CASSRGRNTEAFF. The CDR3 bases are TGTGCCAGCAGCCGAGGAAGGAACACTGAAGCTTTCTTT.

The chain couples TRBV6-5 to TRBJ2-2; D uncertain. With 5 bases removed from V and 5 bases from J, the gap between germline ends came to 9 bases. The CDR3 spans 13 residues. Germline V CDR1 and CDR2: MNHEY, SVGAGI. The CDR3: CASSPSRTGELFF. The DNA for the CDR3 is TGTGCCAGCAGTCCCTCGAGGACCGGGGAGCTGTTTTTT.

The rearrangement joins TRBV14 to TRBJ2-3; 7 nucleotides align to TRBD1. This CDR3 is 13 amino acids long. The germline gives CDR1 SGHDN, CDR2 FVKESK. J lost 7 bases, V lost 3 bases, and 4 bases had no gene match. CDR3 sequence (DNA): TGTGCCAGCAGCCAGCTGGACAGGAATACGCAGTATTTT. The encoded protein is CASSQLDRNTQYF.

The chain employs TRBV5-1 and TRBJ1-4; 8 bases fit TRBD1. Trimming took 3 bases from V and 8 from J; bases not matched to a gene: 9. This CDR3 comprises 15 residues. Germline CDR1 and CDR2: SGHRS and YFSETQ. Written as DNA, the CDR3 is TGCGCCAGCAGCTCCGGGACAGGTAGACGAGAAAAACTGTTTTTT. It translates to CASSSGTGRREKLFF.

The chain has TRBV11-2 and TRBJ2-6; either TRBD1 or TRBD2 may supply D (5 bases each). CDR1 and CDR2 (germline): SGHAT, FQNNGV. Trimming shortened V by 7 bases and J by 0 bases, and 22 bases separated the two germline ends. This CDR3 is built from 19 residues. CDR3 sequence: CASTPGRGRRDSGANVLTF. CDR3 nucleotides: TGTGCCAGCACCCCGGGAAGGGGACGGAGAGACTCTGGGGCCAACGTCCTGACTTTC.

The DNA of the CDR3 is TGTGCCAGCAGCTTAGTAGGGAAGACCCAGTACTTC. The encoded protein is CASSLVGKTQYF. The genes are TRBV5-4 and TRBJ2-5; D remains unclear. V was pared by 2 bases and J by 6 bases, with 8 bases between. Germline CDR1 is SGHNT and CDR2 is YYREEE (reference sequence). The CDR3 length is 12 residues.

The chain couples TRBV4-1 to TRBJ2-3; 9 positions agree with TRBD1. J lost 2 bases, V lost 3 bases, and 6 bases had no gene match. Germline CDR1 and CDR2: MGHRA and YSYEKL. The CDR3 consists of 16 residues. For the CDR3, the DNA is TGCGCCAGCAGCCAGACCGGGACAGGGTCCACAGATACGCAGTATTTT. Translating it yields CASSQTGTGSTDTQYF.

The chain employs TRBV5-1 and TRBJ2-6, with a tentative D call TRBD2 (6 bases). With 5 bases removed from V and 0 bases from J, the gap between germline ends came to 24 bases. The CDR3 spans 20 residues. Germline V gives CDR1 SGHRS, CDR2 YFSETQ. The CDR3 is CASSRDPGLRGFSGANVLTF. DNA for the CDR3: TGCGCCAGCAGTCGCGACCCGGGACTCAGAGGTTTCTCTGGGGCCAACGTCCTGACTTTC. Complete variable domain (other parts from reference TRBV5-1 and TRBJ2-6): KAGVTQTPRYLIKTRGQQVTLSCSPISGHRSVSWYQQTPGQGLQFLFEYFSETQRNKGNFPGRFSGRQFSNSRSEMNVSTLELGDSALYLCASSRDPGLRGFSGANVLTFGAGSRLTVL.